This entry lists 2 T cell receptor beta chains sequenced from one sample in a study of cytomegalovirus exposure and HLA in healthy donors. 60 Vbeta and 13 Jbeta primers were used in PCR. Profiling relied on immunoSEQ multiplex PCR, and the TCRdb table lists in-frame clones only, not all of them. Of 110,000 or so clones listed, around 77% are singletons. Sequenced input: PBMCs. Receptors were obtained from a woman aged 25 to 45 in good health and CMV-seropositive.

This clone came up a few times. The gene calls are TRBV4-2 and TRBJ2-2; tentative D call: TRBD2 (7 bases). Germline-derived CDR1 and CDR2 are LGHNA and YNFKEQ. The V gene lost 2 bases and the J gene lost 6 bases, with 19 bases spanning the gap. The CDR3 is made up of 17 amino acids. The CDR3 protein is CASSQPIGGGGAGELFF. The CDR3 DNA reads TGTGCCAGCAGCCAACCCATAGGGGGGGGTGGCGCCGGGGAGCTGTTTTTT.

This chain uses TRBV27 with TRBJ2-5; 15 nucleotides agree with TRBD2. CDR3 length: 19 amino acids. Trimming removed 1 base from V and 3 bases from J; junction bases left unmatched: 9. Germline CDR1 reads MNHEY; CDR2 reads SMNVEV (reference sequence). This CDR3 reads CASSLLGLAGGRSEETQYF. The CDR3 DNA reads as TGTGCCAGCAGTTTATTGGGACTAGCGGGGGGCCGGTCTGAAGAGACCCAGTACTTC.